Listed below are T cell receptor beta chains from one sample, sequenced in a study of blood T cells in healthy people across ages. TCRdb analysed the 5' RACE reads with MiXCR anew, one entry per CDR3 protein. The data show approximately 700,000 distinct CDR3 sequences, with 32% seen just once and roughly 14% held by the top ten. The sequenced sample consisted of blood. The receptors come from a woman of 80 years or more in good health. The CDR3 runs from the conserved cysteine through the conserved F or W. D genes are given only for firm matches. A clone size is listed for some rows: how often the clone was seen (once, few, many), or a class if it is expanded.

v_call: TRBV6-5; d_call: TRBD1; j_call: TRBJ2-7; clone_size: NA; cdr3_aa: CASSYSRGGSEQYF; cdr3_nt: TGTGCCAGCAGTTACTCGAGAGGGGGCAGCGAGCAGTACTTC
v_call: TRBV7-3; d_call: TRBD1; j_call: TRBJ2-3; clone_size: NA; cdr3_aa: CAGSLRPPDRVHTDTQYF; cdr3_nt: TGTGCCGGCAGCTTGAGGCCCCCTGACAGGGTCCACACAGATACGCAGTATTTT
v_call: TRBV7-2; d_call: NA; j_call: TRBJ2-3; clone_size: NA; cdr3_aa: CASSTRRGGPDTQYF; cdr3_nt: TGTGCCAGCAGCACCCGAAGGGGGGGGCCAGATACGCAGTATTTT
v_call: TRBV7-9; d_call: NA; j_call: TRBJ2-7; clone_size: many; cdr3_aa: CASSSGFMGNPSYEQYF; cdr3_nt: TGTGCCAGCAGTTCGGGTTTCATGGGCAATCCCTCCTACGAGCAGTACTTC
v_call: TRBV5-4; d_call: NA; j_call: TRBJ1-1; clone_size: few; cdr3_aa: CASSIQGMNTEAFF; cdr3_nt: TGTGCCAGCAGCATCCAGGGTATGAACACTGAAGCTTTCTTT
v_call: TRBV5-1; d_call: TRBD1; j_call: TRBJ1-1; clone_size: NA; cdr3_aa: CASSFGGTGPPTEAFF; cdr3_nt: TGCGCCAGCAGCTTTGGGGGGACAGGCCCTCCCACTGAAGCTTTCTTT
v_call: TRBV12-3/TRBV12-4; d_call: TRBD2; j_call: TRBJ2-3; clone_size: NA; cdr3_aa: CASSLASGTTDTQYF; cdr3_nt: TGTGCCAGCAGTTTAGCTAGCGGGACCACAGATACGCAATATTTT
v_call: TRBV5-1; d_call: NA; j_call: TRBJ1-2; clone_size: NA; cdr3_aa: CASSLEFVNYGYTF; cdr3_nt: TGCGCCAGCAGCTTGGAGTTCGTTAACTATGGCTACACCTTC
v_call: TRBV7-2; d_call: TRBD2; j_call: TRBJ2-5; clone_size: NA; cdr3_aa: CASSLRSSGIQETQYF; cdr3_nt: TGTGCCAGCAGCTTAAGGTCTAGCGGGATCCAAGAGACCCAGTACTTC
v_call: TRBV11-1; d_call: TRBD1; j_call: TRBJ2-7; clone_size: many; cdr3_aa: CASSLEWDRVNEQYF; cdr3_nt: TGTGCCAGCAGCTTAGAATGGGACAGGGTCAACGAGCAGTACTTC
v_call: TRBV6-5; d_call: TRBD1; j_call: TRBJ1-5; clone_size: NA; cdr3_aa: CASSSQGGIGQPQHF; cdr3_nt: TGTGCCAGCAGTTCCCAGGGGGGGATAGGTCAGCCCCAGCATTTT
v_call: TRBV20-1; d_call: TRBD2; j_call: TRBJ2-7; clone_size: many; cdr3_aa: CSAHGLAGGTSYEQYF; cdr3_nt: TGCAGTGCTCACGGACTAGCGGGAGGGACTTCCTACGAGCAGTACTTC
v_call: TRBV7-3; d_call: NA; j_call: TRBJ2-2; clone_size: few; cdr3_aa: CASSLKGGSSTGELFF; cdr3_nt: TGTGCCAGCAGCTTAAAAGGGGGGTCTAGCACCGGGGAGCTGTTTTTT
v_call: TRBV5-1; d_call: TRBD2; j_call: TRBJ2-7; clone_size: NA; cdr3_aa: CASSAWTSGGSYNEQYF; cdr3_nt: TGCGCCAGCAGCGCCTGGACTAGCGGGGGCTCCTACAATGAGCAGTACTTC
v_call: TRBV4-2; d_call: NA; j_call: TRBJ2-2; clone_size: NA; cdr3_aa: CASSPYRAGELFF; cdr3_nt: TGTGCCAGCAGCCCTTATCGAGCGGGGGAGCTGTTTTTT
v_call: TRBV9; d_call: TRBD1; j_call: TRBJ1-6; clone_size: many; cdr3_aa: CASSARQGYGSPLHF; cdr3_nt: TGTGCCAGCAGCGCCCGACAGGGATATGGTTCACCCCTCCACTTT
v_call: TRBV10-3; d_call: NA; j_call: TRBJ2-1; clone_size: NA; cdr3_aa: CASSQEGRLFNEQFF; cdr3_nt: TGTGCCAGCAGCCAAGAAGGGCGCCTCTTCAATGAGCAGTTCTTC
v_call: TRBV29-1; d_call: NA; j_call: TRBJ2-7; clone_size: NA; cdr3_aa: CSVQTGLVNEQYF; cdr3_nt: TGCAGCGTCCAGACAGGCTTGGTGAACGAGCAGTACTTC
v_call: TRBV28; d_call: NA; j_call: TRBJ2-7; clone_size: many; cdr3_aa: CAVHRAPYEQYF; cdr3_nt: TGTGCCGTCCACAGGGCACCCTACGAGCAGTACTTC
v_call: TRBV6-2/TRBV6-3; d_call: NA; j_call: TRBJ2-5; clone_size: NA; cdr3_aa: CASTETGSPFETQYF; cdr3_nt: TGTGCCAGCACCGAAACCGGGAGTCCGTTTGAGACCCAGTACTTC
v_call: TRBV7-3; d_call: TRBD2; j_call: TRBJ2-1; clone_size: many; cdr3_aa: CASSLAGGRGNEQFF; cdr3_nt: TGTGCCAGCAGCCTAGCGGGGGGGCGTGGGAATGAGCAGTTCTTC
v_call: TRBV20-1; d_call: NA; j_call: TRBJ2-3; clone_size: few; cdr3_aa: CSARFEAGAPLSTDTQYF; cdr3_nt: TGCAGTGCTAGATTCGAGGCGGGGGCCCCCTTAAGCACAGATACGCAGTATTTT
v_call: TRBV4-3; d_call: NA; j_call: TRBJ1-2; clone_size: NA; cdr3_aa: CASSQEVTEGNHGYTF; cdr3_nt: TGCGCCAGCAGCCAAGAAGTCACAGAGGGAAACCATGGCTACACCTTC
v_call: TRBV27; d_call: TRBD1; j_call: TRBJ2-1; clone_size: many; cdr3_aa: CASRKGQGTYNEQFF; cdr3_nt: TGTGCCAGCAGGAAAGGACAGGGGACCTACAATGAGCAGTTCTTC
v_call: TRBV27; d_call: NA; j_call: TRBJ2-7; clone_size: many; cdr3_aa: CASSPRDFNYEQYF; cdr3_nt: TGTGCCAGCAGTCCCCGGGACTTCAACTACGAGCAGTACTTC
v_call: TRBV5-1; d_call: NA; j_call: TRBJ2-2; clone_size: NA; cdr3_aa: CASSFLSAGELFF; cdr3_nt: TGCGCCAGCAGCTTCCTGTCGGCCGGGGAGCTGTTTTTT
v_call: TRBV4-2; d_call: NA; j_call: TRBJ2-1; clone_size: NA; cdr3_aa: CAGSLRGERDNEQFF; cdr3_nt: TGTGCCGGCAGCCTGCGAGGAGAGCGAGACAATGAGCAGTTCTTC
v_call: TRBV5-1; d_call: NA; j_call: TRBJ2-7; clone_size: many; cdr3_aa: CASSPDLTRQYF; cdr3_nt: TGCGCCAGCAGTCCGGATCTAACACGGCAGTACTTC
v_call: TRBV28; d_call: NA; j_call: TRBJ1-1; clone_size: NA; cdr3_aa: CASRLTGTEAFF; cdr3_nt: TGTGCCAGCAGGTTGACCGGCACTGAAGCTTTCTTT
v_call: TRBV7-2; d_call: NA; j_call: TRBJ2-6; clone_size: many; cdr3_aa: CASSSSPGRINVLTF; cdr3_nt: TGTGCCAGCAGCTCATCGCCGGGCCGTATTAACGTCCTGACTTTC
v_call: TRBV5-1; d_call: NA; j_call: TRBJ1-5; clone_size: many; cdr3_aa: CASSARQPQHF; cdr3_nt: TGCGCCAGCAGCGCTCGACAGCCCCAGCATTTT
v_call: TRBV28; d_call: TRBD2; j_call: TRBJ2-5; clone_size: NA; cdr3_aa: CASRGSGKGQETQYF; cdr3_nt: TGTGCCAGCAGGGGTAGCGGGAAGGGGCAAGAGACCCAGTACTTC
v_call: TRBV6-5; d_call: NA; j_call: TRBJ1-2; clone_size: few; cdr3_aa: CASSLGPGKAYGYTF; cdr3_nt: TGTGCCAGCAGTTTAGGGCCAGGAAAGGCCTATGGCTACACCTTC
v_call: TRBV7-6; d_call: TRBD1; j_call: TRBJ1-2; clone_size: many; cdr3_aa: CASTQDRGQDGYTF; cdr3_nt: TGTGCCAGCACCCAGGACAGGGGGCAGGATGGCTACACCTTC
v_call: TRBV29-1; d_call: TRBD1; j_call: TRBJ1-1; clone_size: many; cdr3_aa: CSFRTGGTEAFF; cdr3_nt: TGCAGCTTTCGGACAGGGGGCACTGAAGCTTTCTTT
v_call: TRBV20-1; d_call: NA; j_call: TRBJ2-1; clone_size: NA; cdr3_aa: CSAIASGIGGHNEQFF; cdr3_nt: TGCAGTGCTATAGCCTCGGGAATTGGAGGCCACAATGAGCAGTTCTTC
v_call: TRBV7-8; d_call: NA; j_call: TRBJ2-5; clone_size: many; cdr3_aa: CASSPRDSGSETQYF; cdr3_nt: TGTGCCAGCAGCCCCCGGGACTCCGGTTCCGAGACCCAGTACTTC
v_call: TRBV7-9; d_call: NA; j_call: TRBJ2-2; clone_size: NA; cdr3_aa: CASSYSQGFYTGELFF; cdr3_nt: TGTGCCAGCAGCTACAGTCAGGGGTTTTACACCGGGGAGCTGTTTTTT
v_call: TRBV29-1; d_call: NA; j_call: TRBJ2-3; clone_size: NA; cdr3_aa: CSVEDLRKNTDTQYF; cdr3_nt: TGCAGCGTTGAAGATCTGAGGAAGAACACAGATACGCAGTATTTT
v_call: TRBV7-2; d_call: NA; j_call: TRBJ2-2; clone_size: few; cdr3_aa: CASSWRPGPGERFF; cdr3_nt: TGTGCCAGCAGCTGGCGACCGGGACCCGGGGAGCGGTTTTTT
v_call: TRBV30; d_call: NA; j_call: TRBJ1-1; clone_size: many; cdr3_aa: CAWIQGEAFF; cdr3_nt: TGTGCCTGGATACAGGGTGAAGCTTTCTTT
v_call: TRBV9; d_call: TRBD2; j_call: TRBJ2-1; clone_size: NA; cdr3_aa: CASSASGTQFF; cdr3_nt: TGTGCCAGCAGCGCTAGCGGTACGCAGTTCTTC
v_call: TRBV19; d_call: NA; j_call: TRBJ2-3; clone_size: many; cdr3_aa: CASRPRGALTDTQYF; cdr3_nt: TGTGCCAGTAGACCACGGGGGGCCCTCACAGATACGCAGTATTTT
v_call: TRBV4-1; d_call: TRBD2; j_call: TRBJ2-7; clone_size: NA; cdr3_aa: CASSQPGEREYPYF; cdr3_nt: TGCGCCAGCAGCCAACCAGGCGAGCGGGAGTACCCGTACTTC
v_call: TRBV14; d_call: TRBD1; j_call: TRBJ2-7; clone_size: NA; cdr3_aa: CASSQVGTGMNEQYF; cdr3_nt: TGTGCCAGCAGCCAAGTCGGGACAGGGATGAACGAGCAGTACTTC
v_call: TRBV29-1; d_call: NA; j_call: TRBJ2-7; clone_size: many; cdr3_aa: CSVEDSSYEQYF; cdr3_nt: TGCAGCGTTGAAGACAGCTCCTACGAGCAGTACTTC
v_call: TRBV7-2; d_call: TRBD1; j_call: TRBJ1-1; clone_size: many; cdr3_aa: CASSLWTGETAFF; cdr3_nt: TGTGCCAGCAGCCTTTGGACAGGGGAAACAGCTTTCTTT
v_call: TRBV6-2/TRBV6-3; d_call: TRBD2; j_call: TRBJ2-7; clone_size: NA; cdr3_aa: CASSMRTSGYNEQYF; cdr3_nt: TGTGCCAGCAGTATGCGGACTAGCGGTTACAATGAGCAGTACTTC
v_call: TRBV5-1; d_call: NA; j_call: TRBJ1-4; clone_size: NA; cdr3_aa: CASSFDLWDEKRFF; cdr3_nt: TGCGCCAGCAGCTTTGACCTCTGGGATGAAAAACGGTTTTTT
v_call: TRBV2; d_call: NA; j_call: TRBJ1-6; clone_size: NA; cdr3_aa: CASSDETQSSPLHF; cdr3_nt: TGTGCCAGCAGTGATGAGACACAGTCTTCACCCCTCCACTTT
v_call: TRBV18; d_call: NA; j_call: TRBJ2-7; clone_size: many; cdr3_aa: CASSPRLAYEQYF; cdr3_nt: TGTGCCAGCTCACCCCGCCTAGCGTACGAGCAGTACTTC